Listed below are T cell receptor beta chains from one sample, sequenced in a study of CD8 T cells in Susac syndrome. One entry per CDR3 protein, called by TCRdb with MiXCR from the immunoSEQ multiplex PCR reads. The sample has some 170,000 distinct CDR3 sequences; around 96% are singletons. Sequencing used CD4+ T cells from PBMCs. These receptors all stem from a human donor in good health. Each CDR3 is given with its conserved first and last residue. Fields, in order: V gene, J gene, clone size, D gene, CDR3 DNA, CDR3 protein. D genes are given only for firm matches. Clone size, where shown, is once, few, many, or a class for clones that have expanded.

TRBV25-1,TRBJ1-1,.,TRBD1,TGTGCCAGCAGTGAACTACTTACCGACAGGGCGGAGACTGAAGCTTTCTTT,CASSELLTDRAETEAFF
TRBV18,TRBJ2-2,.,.,TGTGCCAGCTCACCCGTCGCGAACACCGGGGAGCTGTTTTTT,CASSPVANTGELFF
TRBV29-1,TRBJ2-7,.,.,TGCAGCGGCTTAAACAGGGAGCACGAGCAGTACTTC,CSGLNREHEQYF
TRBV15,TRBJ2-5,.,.,TGTGCCACCAGCAGCCAAGAGACCCAGTACTTC,CATSSQETQYF
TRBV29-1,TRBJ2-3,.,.,TGCAGCGTTGGGAGGAGTTCTAGCACAGATACGCAGTATTTT,CSVGRSSSTDTQYF
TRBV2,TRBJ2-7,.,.,TGTGCCAGCAGTGGACAGCGCCTCTCCTACGAGCAGTACTTC,CASSGQRLSYEQYF
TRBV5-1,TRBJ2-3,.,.,TGCGCCAGCAGCTCAGACAGGAAGACAGATACGCAGTATTTT,CASSSDRKTDTQYF
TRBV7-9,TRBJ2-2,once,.,TGTGCCAGCAGCTTCTATCTGACCAGCACTGGGGAGCTGTTTTTT,CASSFYLTSTGELFF
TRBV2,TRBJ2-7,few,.,TGTGCCAGCAGCCGTGGTTTCTCCTACGAGCAGTACTTC,CASSRGFSYEQYF
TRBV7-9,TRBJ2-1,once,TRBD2,TGTGCCAGCAGCCCAGGGTCGGGAGGGGTCAATGAGCAGTTCTTC,CASSPGSGGVNEQFF
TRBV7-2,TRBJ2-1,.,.,TGTGCCAGCAGCCAGACCCGGGGCCTCGCCGTCAATGAGCAGTTCTTC,CASSQTRGLAVNEQFF
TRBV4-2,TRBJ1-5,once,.,TGTGCCAGCAGCCGAATACTGGACGGCAATCAGCCCCAGCATTTT,CASSRILDGNQPQHF
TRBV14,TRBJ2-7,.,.,TGTGCCAGCAGCCCCGGGACGCCTTCCACCTACGAGCAGTACTTC,CASSPGTPSTYEQYF
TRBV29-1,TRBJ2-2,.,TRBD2,TGCAGCGTTGGGCGGGGACTAGCGGGAATCGGGGAGCTGTTTTTT,CSVGRGLAGIGELFF
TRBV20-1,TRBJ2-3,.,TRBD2,TGCAGTGCTCCCCCCTTCGGGACTAGCGGTAACACAGATACGCAGTATTTT,CSAPPFGTSGNTDTQYF
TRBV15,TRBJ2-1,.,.,TGTGCCACCAGCATGGGAGGAGTAGCACCATACAATGAGCAGTTCTTC,CATSMGGVAPYNEQFF
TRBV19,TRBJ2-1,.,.,TGTGCCAGTAGTATTAGGCCGGGCAATGAGCAGTTCTTC,CASSIRPGNEQFF
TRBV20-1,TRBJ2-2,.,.,TGCAGTGCTAGGCGGCGGGATTGGGGCACCGGGGAGCTGTTTTTT,CSARRRDWGTGELFF
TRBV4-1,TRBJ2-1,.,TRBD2,TGCGCCAGCAGGCCGACTAGCGGGAACTACAATGAGCAGTTCTTC,CASRPTSGNYNEQFF
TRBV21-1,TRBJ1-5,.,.,TGTGCCAGCAGCGGGGGACAGTCCGGGACCCAGCATTTT,CASSGGQSGTQHF
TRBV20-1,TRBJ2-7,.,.,TGCAGTGCTAGGTTGCCAGCCAACTACGAGCAGTACTTC,CSARLPANYEQYF
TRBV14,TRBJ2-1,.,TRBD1,TGTGCCAGCAGCCAAGGAACTGACAGGGTTGTAAAGCAGTTCTTC,CASSQGTDRVVKQFF
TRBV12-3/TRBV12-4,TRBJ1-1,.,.,TGTGCCAGCAGACCAGACATGAACACTGAAGCTTTCTTT,CASRPDMNTEAFF
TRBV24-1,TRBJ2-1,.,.,TGTGCCACCAGCCTCAGAAATGAGCAGTTCTTC,CATSLRNEQFF
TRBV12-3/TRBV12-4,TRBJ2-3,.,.,TGTGCCAGCAGTCCAGAAAGCACAGATACGCAGTATTTT,CASSPESTDTQYF
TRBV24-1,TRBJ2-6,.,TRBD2,TGTGCCACCGCCCTGGGAGGGCCTGGGGCCAACGTCCTGACTTTC,CATALGGPGANVLTF
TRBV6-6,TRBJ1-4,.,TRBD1,TGTGCCAGCACTGACAGGGTTTATGAAAAACTGTTTTTT,CASTDRVYEKLFF
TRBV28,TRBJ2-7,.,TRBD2,TGTGCCAGCCGGGACTACTACGAGCAGTACTTC,CASRDYYEQYF
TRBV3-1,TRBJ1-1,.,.,TGTGCCAGCAGCCACGCCCGTGGATGGGCTTTCTTT,CASSHARGWAFF
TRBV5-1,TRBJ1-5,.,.,TGCGCCAGCAGCGAGGGCGGGGACACCAATCAGCCCCAGCATTTT,CASSEGGDTNQPQHF
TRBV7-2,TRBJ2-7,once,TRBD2,TGTGCCAGCAGCCTGACTAGCGTTTCGTCCTACGAGCAGTACTTC,CASSLTSVSSYEQYF
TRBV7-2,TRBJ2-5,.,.,TGTGCCAGCAGCTTAGGGCTAGCGGAGACCCAGTACTTC,CASSLGLAETQYF
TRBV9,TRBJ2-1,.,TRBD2,TGTGCCAGCAGTCGCCTAGCGGGACTGGGGGATGAGCAGTTCTTC,CASSRLAGLGDEQFF
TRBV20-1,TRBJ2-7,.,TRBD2,TGCAGTGCTAGATCGGGGGGCTACGAGCAGTACTTC,CSARSGGYEQYF
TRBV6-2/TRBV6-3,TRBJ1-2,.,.,TGTGCCAGCAGCTCAGGGGTCGGCTACACCTTC,CASSSGVGYTF
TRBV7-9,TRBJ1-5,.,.,TGTGCCAGCAGCCCCGATACCTTTAGCAATCAGCCCCAGCATTTT,CASSPDTFSNQPQHF
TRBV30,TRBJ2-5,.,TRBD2,TGTGCCTGGATTAGGCTAGCGGGAGGACCAGCCCAGTACTTC,CAWIRLAGGPAQYF
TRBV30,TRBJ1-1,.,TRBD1,TGTGCCTGGAATCTCGGGACAGCAGCCTCTGAAGCTTTCTTT,CAWNLGTAASEAFF
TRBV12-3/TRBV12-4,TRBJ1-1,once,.,TGTGCCAGCAGTTATGGACTTGCCAACACTGAAGCTTTCTTT,CASSYGLANTEAFF
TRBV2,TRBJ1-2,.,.,TGTGCCAGCAGTGAACCCAGGTTCGGTGGCTACACCTTC,CASSEPRFGGYTF
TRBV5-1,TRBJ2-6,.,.,TGCGCCAGCAGCTTCTCTCTCACGGCTGGGGCCAACGTCCTGACTTTC,CASSFSLTAGANVLTF
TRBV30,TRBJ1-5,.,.,TGTGCCTGGAAGGACAGCGCAGATGGTAGCAATCAGCCCCAGCATTTT,CAWKDSADGSNQPQHF
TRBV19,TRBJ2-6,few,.,TGTGCCAGTAGTAGGGGTTCCGGGGCCAACGTCCTGACTTTC,CASSRGSGANVLTF
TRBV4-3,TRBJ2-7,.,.,TGCGCCAGCAGCCAGACCTCGACCGCCGGGACGTGGAGCTCCTACGAGCAGTACTTC,CASSQTSTAGTWSSYEQYF
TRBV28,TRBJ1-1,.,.,TGTGCCAGCAGTTTAACCCAGATGAACACTGAAGCTTTCTTT,CASSLTQMNTEAFF